These 14 T cell receptor beta chains were all obtained from the same sample, sequenced in a study of metastatic and nonmetastatic thyroid tumors. TCRdb re-clonotyped the PCR reads through MiXCR. Of 21,000 or so clones listed, 25% to 30% are singletons. There were no patients who had received any treatment before thyroid surgery. Sample: tumor tissue. These receptors came from a male donor with papillary thyroid cancer or a benign thyroid nodule (not recorded which). Some clones in this sample may be carry-over from other donors' samples.

This clone has just a few counts. CDR3 coding DNA: TGTGCCAGCAGTGACTCGCCGGGGGGGCCCTACAATGAGCAGTTCTTC. As protein: CASSDSPGGPYNEQFF. The chain links TRBV6-4 to TRBJ2-1; TRBD2 matches 8 bases. Per the germline V gene, CDR1 is MRHNA and CDR2 is SNTAGT. The CDR3 extends over 16 amino acids. V lost 0 bases to trimming and J lost 2 bases; unmatched junction nucleotides: 3.

A few counts support this clone. This sequence joins TRBV6-1 and TRBJ1-5, with D tentatively TRBD1 (5 bases). Per the germline V gene, CDR1 is MNHNS and CDR2 is SASEGT. The CDR3 is 17 amino acids. V was cut by 5 bases and J by 1 base, with 18 bases left in between. DNA for the CDR3: TGTGCCAGCAGTCCCCGCTTCCAGGGAATGAGCAATCAGCCCCAGCATTTT. Translated: CASSPRFQGMSNQPQHF.

This clone was seen at least ten times. The chain employs TRBV20-1 and TRBJ1-1; D remains unclear. V was pared by 1 base and J by 0 bases, with 9 bases between. CDR1 is DFQATT and CDR2 is SNEGSKA in the germline V gene (reference sequence). The CDR3 has 14 amino acids. CDR3 protein: CSARAGAMNTEAFF. Written as DNA, the CDR3 is TGCAGTGCTAGAGCTGGAGCCATGAACACTGAAGCTTTCTTT.

Within the sample, this clone is medium-sized. V is TRBV6-1 and J is TRBJ1-2, with D perhaps TRBD1 (5 bases). Trimming cost V 1 base and J 1 base, with 16 bases left between them. The CDR3 runs to 17 residues. In germline, CDR1 is MNHNS, CDR2 SASEGT. The CDR3 protein is CASSEGSAGTHNYGYTF. As DNA, the CDR3 is TGTGCCAGCAGTGAAGGGTCGGCAGGGACTCATAACTATGGCTACACCTTC.

Of note for this clone: This could be a read error, since a much larger clone is one nucleotide away. The V call is TRBV6-1, the J call TRBJ1-5; possible D gene TRBD1, 6 bases. Trimming took 6 bases from V and 8 from J, leaving 20 bases between them. The CDR3 contains 15 residues. Germline CDR1 MNHNS, CDR2 SASEGT. CDR3 amino acids: CASSRGGTGSKPQHF. Here the CDR3 DNA reads TGTGCCAGCAGCAGAGGGGGTACAGGGTCAAAGCCCCAGCATTTT.

This clone was observed a few times. J is TRBJ1-1 and V is TRBV12-3 or TRBV12-4, with D possibly TRBD1 on 6 matching bases. The V gene lost 6 bases and the J gene lost 4 bases, with 18 bases spanning the gap. CDR3 size: 15 residues. This CDR3 is CASRQNLQGSTEAFF. CDR3 bases: TGTGCCAGCAGGCAAAACCTACAGGGAAGCACTGAAGCTTTCTTT.

The chain links TRBV6-2 or TRBV6-3 to TRBJ1-1; 10 positions match TRBD1. The V gene end was trimmed by 7 bases and the J gene end by 1 base; junction bases not matched to a gene: 12. Germline V gene lookup returns CDR1 MNHEY and CDR2 SVGEGT. The CDR3 runs to 17 residues. The CDR3 DNA is TGTGCCAGCACCCCCCAGGGACAGGGGATCTCGAACACTGAAGCTTTCTTT. Its protein is CASTPQGQGISNTEAFF.

This clone was recorded a few times. The V call is TRBV15, the J call TRBJ1-1; no reliable D call. The CDR3 is 13 residues long. V was pared by 1 base and J by 3 bases, with 6 bases between. Germline V gene sequence: CDR1 LNHNV, CDR2 YYDKDF (reference sequence). CDR3 in DNA: TGTGCCACCAGCAGAGGGTTAGACACTGAAGCTTTCTTT. Translated, it gives CATSRGLDTEAFF.

The J gene is TRBJ2-7, the V gene TRBV9, with a possible D match to TRBD2 (5 bases). This CDR3 has 14 residues. Germline CDR1 SGDLS, CDR2 YYNGEE. Between the trimmed V and J ends, which lost 4 bases and 0 bases, there was a span of 11 bases. This CDR3 is CASSLDGNSYEQYF. In nucleotides, the CDR3 is TGTGCCAGCAGCCTTGACGGGAACTCCTACGAGCAGTACTTC.

This clone has just a few counts. The rearrangement uses TRBV3-1 and TRBJ1-6; the D gene is possibly TRBD1 (5 bases). This CDR3 spans 14 amino acids. V was clipped by 0 bases and J by 9 bases, with 9 bases between them. Germline assignment: CDR1 LGHDT and CDR2 YNNKEL (reference sequence). The CDR3, as DNA: TGTGCCAGCAGCCAAGAATCCGGGACTTCACCCCTCCACTTT. Translating it yields CASSQESGTSPLHF.

The chain links TRBV30 to TRBJ2-5; D gene ambiguous. The CDR3 is made up of 11 amino acids. V was cut by 4 bases and J by 1 base, with 4 bases left in between. Germline-derived CDR1 and CDR2 are GTSNPN and SVGIG (reference sequence). DNA for the CDR3: TGTGCCTGGATAGTCCAAGAGACCCAGTACTTC. Translating it yields CAWIVQETQYF.

This chain uses TRBV6-2 or TRBV6-3 with TRBJ2-7, with D uncertain. Germline assignment: CDR1 MNHEY and CDR2 SVGEGT. The CDR3 length is 12 residues. Trimming stripped 6 bases from V and 6 bases from J, with 12 bases between. This chain's CDR3 is CASSPAGPEQYF. DNA for the CDR3: TGTGCCAGCAGCCCTGCTGGGCCCGAGCAGTACTTC.

This clone qualifies as medium-sized. The rearrangement uses TRBV20-1 and TRBJ2-7; 8 nucleotides match TRBD1. The CDR3 is 12 residues long. Germline V gene data show CDR1 as DFQATT and CDR2 as SNEGSKA (reference sequence). V was pared by 3 bases and J by 3 bases, with 1 base of the junction left unmatched. CDR3 sequence reads: CSASGQGYEQYF. The CDR3 DNA reads TGCAGTGCTAGCGGACAGGGCTACGAGCAGTACTTC.

This clone was seen many times. The CDR3 DNA follows: TGTGCCAGCAGCACGACAGGGATGTATGGCTACACCTTC. This translates into CASSTTGMYGYTF. This sequence joins TRBV5-4 and TRBJ1-2; 7 bases line up with TRBD1. The CDR3 length is 13 residues. V shed 4 bases, J shed 5 bases, and the junction held 5 bases outside the gene matches. The germline V gene has CDR1 SGHNT and CDR2 YYREEE (reference sequence).